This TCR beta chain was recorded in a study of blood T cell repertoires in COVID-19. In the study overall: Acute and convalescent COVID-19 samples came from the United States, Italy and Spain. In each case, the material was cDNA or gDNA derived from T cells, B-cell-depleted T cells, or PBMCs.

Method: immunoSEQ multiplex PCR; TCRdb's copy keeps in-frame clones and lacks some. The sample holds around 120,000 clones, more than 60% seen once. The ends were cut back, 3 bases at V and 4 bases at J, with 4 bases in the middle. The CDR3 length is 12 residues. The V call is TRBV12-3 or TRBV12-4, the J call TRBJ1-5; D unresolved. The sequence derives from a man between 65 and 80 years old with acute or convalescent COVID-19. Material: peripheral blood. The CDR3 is CASSFRNQPQHF. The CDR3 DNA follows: TGTGCCAGCAGTTTCCGGAATCAGCCCCAGCATTTT.